This T cell receptor beta chain stems from a study of T cells expressing NK-cell markers. Study-wide background: There were seven HCMV-seropositive donors and one seronegative donor among the eight sequenced.

To note about this clonotype: Its antigen is currently unknown.

Study-wide points: Dominant NKG2C+ clonotypes in roughly 6 donors made up roughly 1.0-7.0% of CD8+ T cells. The study did not resolve the HCMV specificity of expanded NKG2C+ T cell clones.

The germline gives CDR1 SGHVS, CDR2 FQNEAQ. The CDR3 spans 16 residues. The authors made TCR beta cDNA libraries by 5'RACE template switching. This switching added a universal primer site and UMIs. TCRdb reprocessed the 5' RACE reads; each CDR3 protein has one entry and no DNA is given. This table holds 150,000 to 180,000 distinct CDR3 sequences. The receptor comes from a woman aged 45-59 years in good health. The chain uses TRBV7-8 and TRBJ2-7; there is no DNA to check the TCRdb D call of TRBD2. Sequencing was carried out using blood T cells: a sorted CD56 or NKG2C T cell subset, CD4+ or CD8+ T cells, or bulk PBMC T cells (not recorded which). The CDR3 protein is CASSRGLAGVLYEQYF. Drawing the rest from reference TRBV7-8 and TRBJ2-7, the complete variable domain is GAGVSQSPRYKVAKRGQDVALRCDPISGHVSLFWYQQALGQGPEFLTYFQNEAQLDKSGLPSDRFFAERPEGSVSTLKIQRTQQEDSAVYLCASSRGLAGVLYEQYFGPGTRLTVT.